Each of the 29 T cell receptor beta chains below was sequenced from the same sample in a study of blood T cell repertoires in COVID-19. TCRdb's table, derived via immunoSEQ multiplex PCR, lists solely in-frame clones and lacks some. Among 100,000 to 150,000 clones, 65% to 90% were seen once, and the ten largest hold roughly 27%. The sequencing sample was made of peripheral blood. The receptors come from a woman of 80 years or more with acute or convalescent COVID-19.

The rearrangement uses TRBV7-3 and TRBJ2-1; D may be TRBD1 (6 bases). The CDR3 is 16 amino acids. V was trimmed by 4 bases and J by 8 bases, leaving 21 bases between them. CDR1 is SGHTA, CDR2 FQGTGA, per germline. The DNA for the CDR3 is TGTGCCAGCAGCTCCCAGGGGTCGACCAATACAGATGAGCAGTTCTTC. This encodes CASSSQGSTNTDEQFF.

The gene calls are TRBV3-1 (or the pseudogene TRBV3-2) and TRBJ2-5, with 7 nucleotides matching TRBD1. CDR1 is LGHDT and CDR2 is YNNKEL in the germline V gene (reference sequence). The J segment lost 7 bases and the V segment lost 3 bases, leaving 5 bases of the junction unmatched. There are 13 residues in the CDR3. The CDR3 DNA sequence: TGTGCCAGCAGCCAGACAGGGAGAGGGACCCAGTACTTC. This encodes CASSQTGRGTQYF.

The rearrangement joins TRBV7-8 to TRBJ1-4; perhaps TRBD1 as D (5 bases). CDR1 is SGHVS and CDR2 is FQNEAQ in the germline V gene. V was cut by 0 bases and J by 1 base, with 12 bases left in between. This CDR3 has 17 amino acids. The CDR3 spells CASSLAPRGGTNEKLFF. In nucleotides, the CDR3 is TGTGCCAGCAGCTTAGCGCCCCGCGGGGGAACTAATGAAAAACTGTTTTTT.

The V gene is TRBV5-1, the J gene TRBJ1-1; the match to TRBD1 covers 8 bases. Germline CDR1 and CDR2: SGHRS and YFSETQ. With V trimmed by 9 bases and J by 1 base, 8 bases remained unmatched. The CDR3 is made up of 14 amino acids. The DNA of the CDR3 is TGCGCCACCACGCTGGGACAGGCGAACACTGAAGCTTTCTTT. Protein product: CATTLGQANTEAFF.

The chain recombines TRBV19 with TRBJ1-5, with D possibly being TRBD1 (6 bases). The ends were cut back, 9 bases at V and 6 bases at J, with 24 bases in the middle. The CDR3 sequence is 16 residues long. The germline V gene encodes CDR1 LNHDA and CDR2 SQIVND (reference sequence). For the CDR3, the DNA is TGTGCCAGCCAGCGGGACTCTTGGGACATTCGTCAGCCCCAGCATTTT. It codes for CASQRDSWDIRQPQHF.

The V and J genes are TRBV24-1 and TRBJ1-1, with D tentatively TRBD1 (5 bases). The CDR3 contains 14 residues. Trimming pared 5 bases from V and 4 bases from J, leaving 13 bases between. Germline CDR1 KGHDR, CDR2 SFDVKD. The CDR3 coding sequence is TGTGCCACCAGTGCGGCCGGGGGAGGCACTGAAGCTTTCTTT. It specifies CATSAAGGGTEAFF.

The J gene is TRBJ1-1, the V gene TRBV7-8; a possible D gene is TRBD1 (5 bases). This CDR3 has 12 residues. Trimming took 5 bases from V and 8 from J, leaving 12 bases between them. Looked up from germline, CDR1 is SGHVS and CDR2 is FQNEAQ. In DNA form, the CDR3 reads TGTGCCAGCAGCCTCCAGGGTTACGAAGCTTTCTTT. Its translation is CASSLQGYEAFF.

The sample holds one count of this clone. The rearrangement links TRBV6-5 to TRBJ1-1, with 9 bases fitting TRBD1. Germline loops: CDR1 MNHEY, CDR2 SVGAGI. The CDR3 covers 15 residues. V shed 0 bases and J 7 bases; nucleotides not matched to a gene: 6. In DNA form, the CDR3 reads TGTGCCAGCAGTTACTCGCGACAGGGGGGGAGTGAAGCTTTCTTT. As protein: CASSYSRQGGSEAFF.

This sequence joins TRBV6-5 and TRBJ2-7; D perhaps matches TRBD1 (5 bases). This CDR3 contains 13 residues. Germline V CDR1 and CDR2: MNHEY, SVGAGI. V was shortened by 5 bases and J by 5 bases, with 13 bases between the two germline ends. Here the CDR3 DNA reads TGTGCCAGCAGTCTTCAGGGCGGAAACGAGCAGTACTTC. This encodes CASSLQGGNEQYF.

The rearrangement uses TRBV20-1 and TRBJ1-5; no firm D call. Germline-derived CDR1 and CDR2 are DFQATT and SNEGSKA (reference sequence). The V gene lost 3 bases and the J gene lost 7 bases, with 19 bases spanning the gap. The CDR3 consists of 15 residues. Here the CDR3 DNA reads TGCAGTGCTAGTTCGCGCGGGGAGGTAAAACAGCCCCAGCATTTT. Translation: CSASSRGEVKQPQHF.

The J gene is TRBJ1-1, the V gene TRBV27, with D possibly matching TRBD1 (5 bases). The CDR3 consists of 14 residues. The germline V gene encodes CDR1 MNHEY and CDR2 SMNVEV (reference sequence). V gave up 3 bases and J gave up 2 bases, with 10 bases separating them. The CDR3 sequence: CASSFRQINTEAFF. DNA of the CDR3: TGTGCCAGCAGTTTTAGACAGATAAACACTGAAGCTTTCTTT.

This clone showed up just a few times. The V gene is TRBV2, the J gene TRBJ2-2; a possible D gene is TRBD1 (6 bases). Germline lookup yields CDR1 SNHLY and CDR2 FYNNEI. Trimming took 5 bases from V and 4 from J, leaving 23 bases between them. The CDR3 has 18 amino acids. DNA of the CDR3: TGTGCCAGCAGTCTTCCGGCAGGGGTTGGGTCTGGCACCGGGGAGCTGTTTTTT. Translation gives CASSLPAGVGSGTGELFF.

The J gene is TRBJ1-3, the V gene TRBV4-1; TRBD1 might be the D (5 bases). The V end was cut by 0 bases, the J end by 7 bases, with 10 bases between. Germline V gene sequence: CDR1 MGHRA, CDR2 YSYEKL. The CDR3 spans 14 residues. The DNA for the CDR3 is TGCGCCAGCAGCCAAGATGGGGCGATGAACACCATATATTTT. This codes for CASSQDGAMNTIYF.

The rearrangement links TRBV9 to TRBJ1-3, with TRBD1 as a possible D gene (6 bases). Trimming cost V 2 bases and J 5 bases, with 14 bases left between them. The CDR3 consists of 15 residues. CDR1 is SGDLS, CDR2 YYNGEE, per germline. The CDR3 loop reads CASSVTAGTRNTIYF. The CDR3, as DNA: TGTGCCAGCAGCGTGACCGCCGGGACACGAAACACCATATATTTT.

The chain couples TRBV19 to TRBJ2-1; weak D call: TRBD1 (5 bases). The germline V and J ends were trimmed by 3 bases and 8 bases, with 14 bases remaining between them. CDR1 and CDR2 (germline): LNHDA, SQIVND (reference sequence). This CDR3 region has 14 residues. The CDR3 sequence: CASSIQGPEDEQFF. The CDR3 nucleotides read TGTGCCAGTAGTATCCAGGGCCCCGAGGATGAGCAGTTCTTC.

This clone was counted once. The rearrangement links TRBV19 to TRBJ2-2; TRBD2 matches 13 bases. Germline CDR1 reads LNHDA; CDR2 reads SQIVND (reference sequence). The CDR3 extends over 15 amino acids. V trimming: 7 bases; J trimming: 6 bases; junction bases outside the gene matches: 5. CDR3 coding DNA: TGTGCCAGTACCGGACTAGCGGGGGTCCCCGGGGAGCTGTTTTTT. It encodes CASTGLAGVPGELFF.

The V gene is TRBV5-6, the J gene TRBJ1-1; D uncertain. Germline V gene lookup returns CDR1 SGHDT and CDR2 YYEEEE. This CDR3 has 13 residues. Trimming stripped 0 bases from V and 7 bases from J, with 10 bases between. The CDR3 here is CASSLERYSEAFF. The DNA of the CDR3 is TGTGCCAGCAGCTTGGAAAGATACAGTGAAGCTTTCTTT.

CDR3 in amino acids: CASSLADYRTDTQYF. The CDR3 nucleotides are TGCGCCAGCAGCTTAGCGGACTATCGCACAGATACGCAGTATTTT. This sequence joins TRBV5-1 and TRBJ2-3; tentatively, D is TRBD2 (6 bases). V lost 2 bases to trimming and J lost 1 base, with 11 bases between them. The CDR3 loop spans 15 amino acids. Germline V lookup: CDR1 SGHRS, CDR2 YFSETQ.

The chain couples TRBV3-1 (or the pseudogene TRBV3-2) to TRBJ2-1; 9 bases agree with TRBD2. This CDR3 region has 17 residues. V was clipped by 0 bases and J by 2 bases; unmatched bases: 5. Germline loops: CDR1 LGHDT, CDR2 YNNKEL (reference sequence). CDR3: CASSQDLSGGPYNEQFF. CDR3 nucleotides: TGTGCCAGCAGCCAAGATCTGAGCGGGGGGCCCTACAATGAGCAGTTCTTC.

The chain carries TRBV11-2 and TRBJ2-5; possibly TRBD1 for D (7 bases). The germline V gene has CDR1 SGHAT and CDR2 FQNNGV. Between the trimmed V and J ends, which lost 5 bases and 4 bases, there was a span of 14 bases. The CDR3 is made up of 14 amino acids. The CDR3 reads CASSQGGRVETQYF. The CDR3 nucleotides read TGTGCCAGCAGCCAGGGGGGCAGGGTAGAGACCCAGTACTTC.

This rearrangement joins TRBV18 to TRBJ1-6; D gene uncertain. The CDR3 loop spans 15 amino acids. Germline CDR1 reads KGHSH; CDR2 reads LQKENI. Trimming removed 3 bases from V and 7 bases from J, with 13 bases in between. The CDR3 bases are TGTGCCAGCTCACCCACGGGTACCCTGAATTCACCCCTCCACTTT. This codes for CASSPTGTLNSPLHF.

The chain links TRBV4-2 to TRBJ1-3; tentatively, D is TRBD1 (5 bases). The CDR3 contains 15 residues. CDR1 LGHNA and CDR2 YNFKEQ come from the germline V gene. Deletions cut 0 bases from V and 12 bases from J, with 18 bases between. CDR3 sequence reads: CASSQDRGSKRGIYF. The CDR3, as DNA: TGTGCCAGCAGCCAAGATAGGGGCTCCAAAAGGGGCATATATTTT.

CDR3 bases: TGTGCCAGCAGCAAACGGACAGATGGCTACACCTTC. Translated, it gives CASSKRTDGYTF. The chain couples TRBV7-2 to TRBJ1-2; tentative D call: TRBD1 (6 bases). The V gene's germline CDR1 is SGHTA and CDR2 FQGNSA. The CDR3 has 12 amino acids. V lost 5 bases and J lost 6, with 10 bases in between.

The V and J genes are TRBV7-9 and TRBJ1-3; 7 bases are a match to TRBD1. The germline V gene has CDR1 SEHNR and CDR2 FQNEAQ (reference sequence). This CDR3 spans 14 amino acids. Trimming removed 4 bases from V and 4 bases from J; junction bases left unmatched: 4. The CDR3 DNA is TGTGCCAGCAGCTCCACAGGGGAGGGAAACACCATATATTTT. Translation gives CASSSTGEGNTIYF. Complete variable domain (other parts from reference TRBV7-9 and TRBJ1-3): DTGVSQNPRHKITKRGQNVTFRCDPISEHNRLYWYRQTLGQGPEFLTYFQNEAQLEKSRLLSDRFSAERPKGSFSTLEIQRTEQGDSAMYLCASSSTGEGNTIYFGEGSWLTVV.

This rearrangement joins TRBV4-3 to TRBJ2-1; TRBD2 agrees at 9 bases. CDR1 is LGHNA and CDR2 is YSLEER in the germline V gene. The CDR3 totals 16 residues. Germline trimming cut 2 bases from V and 0 bases from J; bases unmatched to any gene: 2. CDR3 region: CASSQSSGASYNEQFF. In nucleotides, the CDR3 is TGCGCCAGCAGCCAATCTAGCGGGGCCTCCTACAATGAGCAGTTCTTC.

This clone occurred once. DNA of the CDR3: TGTGCCAGCACCGACAGGTGGAAGACCCAGTACTTC. Translated, it gives CASTDRWKTQYF. The chain is built from TRBV28 and TRBJ2-5; perhaps TRBD1 as D (6 bases). V was clipped by 7 bases and J by 6 bases, with 12 bases between them. This CDR3 is 12 amino acids long. Germline values: CDR1 MDHEN, CDR2 SYDVKM.

A remark on this clone: Distinct nucleotide sequences in the sample also encode this CDR3. The V gene is TRBV3-1 (or the pseudogene TRBV3-2), the J gene TRBJ1-3; 9 positions agree with TRBD1. The V gene end was trimmed by 5 bases and the J gene end by 8 bases; junction bases not matched to a gene: 10. CDR1 LGHDT and CDR2 YNNKEL come from the germline V gene (reference sequence). The CDR3 runs 15 residues. CDR3 in DNA: TGTGCCAGCAGCGGCCAGGACAGGGGTCTAGACACCATATATTTT. It specifies CASSGQDRGLDTIYF.

This chain uses TRBV6-5 with TRBJ1-2, with 10 bases lining up with TRBD1. This CDR3 is built from 15 residues. CDR1 and CDR2 from the germline V gene are MNHEY and SVGAGI. V was pared by 4 bases and J by 8 bases, with 10 bases of the junction left unmatched. In DNA, the CDR3 is TGTGCCAGCAGTTTGCGGGACAGGGGTATCTACGGCTACACCTTC. It translates to CASSLRDRGIYGYTF.

The chain combines TRBV14 with TRBJ2-1, with D unresolved. The CDR3 extends over 13 amino acids. Germline V gives CDR1 SGHDN, CDR2 FVKESK. V lost 2 bases to trimming and J lost 4 bases, with 6 bases between them. This CDR3 is CASSQYTYNEQFF. Written as DNA, the CDR3 is TGTGCCAGCAGCCAATATACATACAATGAGCAGTTCTTC. Full variable domain (rest looked up from reference TRBV14 and TRBJ2-1): EAGVTQFPSHSVIEKGQTVTLRCDPISGHDNLYWYRRVMGKEIKFLLHFVKESKQDESGMPNNRFLAERTGGTYSTLKVQPAELEDSGVYFCASSQYTYNEQFFGPGTRLTVL.